This is a list of T cell receptor beta chains from one sample in a study of beta chain features in type 1 diabetes. TCRdb's copy holds only in-frame clones and misses some; the assay was immunoSEQ multiplex PCR. The sample holds under 90,000 clones, 25% to 35% seen once. Sequenced material: stem cell memory CD4+ T cells from blood. The receptors were sampled from a woman between 18 and 29 years old in good health. CDR3s include the opening cysteine and the closing phenylalanine or tryptophan. Fields, in order: D gene, clone size, V gene, J gene, CDR3 DNA, CDR3 protein. The D gene is left open where the match is weak. Size is omitted from some rows. Given values are once, few, many or a class for expanded clones.

.	.	TRBV5-1	TRBJ1-1	TGCGCCAGCAGCTTGAGGCAGGGCCACACTGAAGCTTTCTTT	CASSLRQGHTEAFF
TRBD1	few	TRBV5-1	TRBJ2-5	TGCGCCAGCAGCTTATGGGACAGGGACCAAGAGACCCAGTACTTC	CASSLWDRDQETQYF
.	.	TRBV19	TRBJ1-1	TGTGCCAGTAGGTTGGGGCCTGAAGCTTTCTTT	CASRLGPEAFF
TRBD1	.	TRBV18	TRBJ2-7	TGTGCCAGCTCACGAATGGGACAGGGAAGATCCTACGAGCAGTACTTC	CASSRMGQGRSYEQYF
.	few	TRBV30	TRBJ1-1	TGTGCCTGGAATCGGGGAATGAACACTGAAGCTTTCTTT	CAWNRGMNTEAFF
TRBD1	.	TRBV6-6	TRBJ2-7	TGTGCCAGCGTTCGGGACAGGGGATCTTACGAGCAGTACTTC	CASVRDRGSYEQYF
TRBD1	few	TRBV29-1	TRBJ1-5	TGCAGCGTTGAGGACAGGTCTATGTCCCAGCATTTT	CSVEDRSMSQHF
.	few	TRBV7-9	TRBJ1-6	TGTGCCAGCAGGGCAGGGCTAGGCAATTCACCCCTCCACTTT	CASRAGLGNSPLHF
TRBD1	few	TRBV5-1	TRBJ2-1	TGCGCCAGCAGCTGGGGGGGGACAGGGGACAATGAGCAGTTCTTC	CASSWGGTGDNEQFF
.	.	TRBV30	TRBJ2-5	TGTGCCTGGAGTGTGAGGGGGAGGGCCAGGGAGACCCAGTACTTC	CAWSVRGRARETQYF
.	.	TRBV2	TRBJ1-1	TGTGCCAGCAGTGAACTCGGGGAAGGTGAAGCTTTCTTT	CASSELGEGEAFF
.	.	TRBV12-5	TRBJ2-2	TGTGCTAGTGGTACACCCTCTAGCGCGAACACCGGGGAGCTGTTTTTT	CASGTPSSANTGELFF
TRBD2	.	TRBV5-1	TRBJ2-5	TGCGCCAGCAGCCAGACTAGCGGGGGGGCCCAAGGGACCCAGTACTTC	CASSQTSGGAQGTQYF
TRBD1	.	TRBV4-1	TRBJ1-4	TGCGCCAGCAGCCACCGGGACAGGAATGAAAAACTGTTTTTT	CASSHRDRNEKLFF
.	few	TRBV5-1	TRBJ2-4	TGCGCCAGCAGCCCTCTTCGAGCCAAAAACATTCAGTACTTC	CASSPLRAKNIQYF
.	few	TRBV5-1	TRBJ2-3	TGCGCCAGCAGCCCTGGTCGGGATCCTAGCACAGATACGCAGTATTTT	CASSPGRDPSTDTQYF
.	few	TRBV9	TRBJ2-3	TGTGCCAGCAGCGTGGGGCAGGTCGGCAGTGCAGATACGCAGTATTTT	CASSVGQVGSADTQYF
TRBD2	few	TRBV28	TRBJ2-7	TGTGCCACCTGGCCCGGGGGGACCACCTACGAGCAGTACTTC	CATWPGGTTYEQYF
.	.	TRBV2	TRBJ2-6	TGTGCCAGCAGTGAAGGGGTGAGGACTGGGGCCAACGTCCTGACTTTC	CASSEGVRTGANVLTF
TRBD2	.	TRBV2	TRBJ2-5	TGTGCCAGCAGTCTTATGACTAGCGGGGAGACCCAGTACTTC	CASSLMTSGETQYF
TRBD2	few	TRBV11-1	TRBJ2-1	TGTGCCAGCAGCTTAGGGGGGGGACTCTACAATGAGCAGTTCTTC	CASSLGGGLYNEQFF
.	.	TRBV7-6	TRBJ1-2	TGTGCCAGCAGCCAAACTCCTACAGGGAAGCCCACCTTC	CASSQTPTGKPTF
.	few	TRBV18	TRBJ2-7	TGTGCCAGCTCACCAAGGAGCCAGGGGAGAACCTACGAGCAGTACTTC	CASSPRSQGRTYEQYF